This T cell receptor beta chain was profiled in a study of T cell repertoires in cytomegalovirus infection. Looking at the study overall: Recently identified HLA-C-restricted CMV epitopes were used, and well-studied HLA-B-restricted CMV epitopes were used as well. Public TCR beta signatures were indicative of both CMV infection and a matching HLA type. Whole-study findings and limits: Dominant in the ex vivo response were TCR beta clonotypes restricted by HLA-C and specific for CMV.

TCRdb recomputed calls from the reads with MiXCR, one row per CDR3 protein. The table shows approximately 1,000,000 distinct CDR3 sequences, with more than 25% occurring only once. A word on this clonotype: Antigen specificity is unknown.

The CDR3 sequence is 14 residues long. With 2 bases removed from V and 1 base from J, the gap between germline ends came to 8 bases. From germline, CDR1 is MNHEY and CDR2 SVGEGT. The chain has TRBV6-2 or TRBV6-3 and TRBJ1-1, with D hard to call. The clonotype comes from a human donor in good health (CMV status not recorded). Some clones in this sample may be carry-over from other donors' samples. The sample in question was cultured CD8+ T cells from PBMCs, obtained from culture after CMV antigen stimulation. The CDR3 spells CASSYNQRNTEAFF. DNA of the CDR3: TGTGCCAGCAGTTACAATCAGAGGAACACTGAAGCTTTCTTT.